The 10 T cell receptor beta chains listed next were all sequenced from one sample in a study of T cell responses to AZD1222 COVID-19 vaccine (dated by TCRdb to 2020 to 2023). Receptors were amplified or captured by the immunoSEQ multiplex PCR assay. This immuneACCESS table, as held by TCRdb, lists in-frame sequences with V and J called but not all clones. Of the missing ones, under half trace to an unresolved V gene in checked studies; the others have no known cause. The sample profile shows about 170,000 clones; about 83% of them were found once. Of the sample, around 1% is held by the ten largest clones. According to the study, the label for this sample's time point signals: about 28 days (+/-7) after the second vaccine dose. The sample consisted of peripheral blood, taken 28 days after the second AZD1222 dose. The receptors stem from an adult who received the AZD1222 COVID-19 vaccine.

Comments on this clone: This CDR3 is also generated by other DNA sequences in the sample. As DNA, the CDR3 is TGCGCCAGCAGCCAAGATCCCCAGGGCGGAAGCAATCAGCCCCAGCATTTT. Its protein product is CASSQDPQGGSNQPQHF. The genes are TRBV4-3 and TRBJ1-5; a possible D gene is TRBD1 (5 bases). Germline assignment: CDR1 LGHNA and CDR2 YSLEER. This CDR3 contains 17 residues. The V end lost 0 bases, the J end lost 1 base, and 13 bases lay between the germline ends.

The rearrangement links TRBV5-1 to TRBJ1-1; D ambiguous. CDR1 is SGHRS, CDR2 YFSETQ, per germline. The CDR3 is made up of 14 amino acids. V dropped 0 bases and J dropped 2 bases, with 8 bases sitting between them. The CDR3 DNA follows: TGCGCCAGCAGCTTGGTTGCGGGAAACACTGAAGCTTTCTTT. Its translation: CASSLVAGNTEAFF.

CDR3 sequence (DNA): TGTGCCACGCAAGGGTTCAACGAGCAGTACTTC. Amino acids: CATQGFNEQYF. The chain combines TRBV6-5 with TRBJ2-7, with D unresolved. In germline, CDR1 is MNHEY, CDR2 SVGAGI. Between the trimmed V and J ends, which lost 10 bases and 5 bases, there was a span of 12 bases. The CDR3 has 11 residues.

The chain uses TRBV5-1 and TRBJ2-2; possible D gene TRBD1, 5 bases. Germline V gene sequence: CDR1 SGHRS, CDR2 YFSETQ. V gave up 1 base and J gave up 0 bases, with 10 bases separating them. The CDR3 extends over 16 amino acids. The CDR3 region is CASSLWQGTNTGELFF. The DNA of the CDR3 is TGCGCCAGCAGCTTGTGGCAGGGCACGAACACCGGGGAGCTGTTTTTT.

This clone was seen just once. The rearrangement joins TRBV19 to TRBJ2-7; D is perhaps TRBD1 or TRBD2 (7 bases each). V dropped 8 bases and J dropped 3 bases, with 20 bases sitting between them. The germline CDR1 and CDR2 sequences are LNHDA and SQIVND (reference sequence). CDR3 length equals 15 residues. The DNA of the CDR3 is TGTGCCAGTGCAAACCAACCCAGGGGGGGCTACGAGCAGTACTTC. It codes for CASANQPRGGYEQYF.

The V call is TRBV6-5, the J call TRBJ2-7, with 8 bases aligning to TRBD2. Per the germline V gene, CDR1 is MNHEY and CDR2 is SVGAGI. V lost 10 bases and J lost 1; bases outside the gene matches: 12. The CDR3 extends over 15 amino acids. The CDR3 reads CATHGGAANSYEQYF. The CDR3 DNA follows: TGTGCCACCCACGGGGGGGCCGCGAATTCCTACGAGCAGTACTTC.

The chain joins TRBV13 to TRBJ2-3, with a possible D match to TRBD1 (5 bases). CDR1 and CDR2 (germline): PRHDT, FYEKMQ (reference sequence). This CDR3 contains 15 residues. V was shortened by 0 bases and J by 1 base, with 8 bases between the two germline ends. In nucleotides, the CDR3 is TGTGCCAGCAGCTTAGGACCCAGGGGCACAGATACGCAGTATTTT. Translation: CASSLGPRGTDTQYF.

The genes are TRBV7-9 and TRBJ1-2, with D hard to call. The ends were cut back, 1 base at V and 10 bases at J, with 10 bases in the middle. This CDR3 has 12 amino acids. The germline V gene has CDR1 SEHNR and CDR2 FQNEAQ (reference sequence). The CDR3, as DNA: TGTGCCAGCAGCTTAGAATACGGGCTCTACACCTTC. It specifies CASSLEYGLYTF.

The chain has TRBV6-5 and TRBJ1-5, with TRBD1 matching 7 bases. This CDR3 is built from 12 residues. J was trimmed by 11 bases and V by 7 bases; bases with no gene match: 8. The V gene's germline CDR1 is MNHEY and CDR2 SVGAGI. The DNA of the CDR3 is TGTGCCAGCAACCTCAGGGGGGGAGCCCAGCATTTT. This gives the protein CASNLRGGAQHF.

V and J are TRBV6-5 and TRBJ1-1, with D hard to call. CDR1 MNHEY and CDR2 SVGAGI come from the germline V gene. The CDR3 totals 13 residues. Between the trimmed V and J ends, which lost 3 bases and 6 bases, there was a span of 11 bases. The CDR3 reads CASSYFSLAEAFF. The DNA for the CDR3 is TGTGCCAGCAGTTATTTCTCGTTGGCTGAAGCTTTCTTT.